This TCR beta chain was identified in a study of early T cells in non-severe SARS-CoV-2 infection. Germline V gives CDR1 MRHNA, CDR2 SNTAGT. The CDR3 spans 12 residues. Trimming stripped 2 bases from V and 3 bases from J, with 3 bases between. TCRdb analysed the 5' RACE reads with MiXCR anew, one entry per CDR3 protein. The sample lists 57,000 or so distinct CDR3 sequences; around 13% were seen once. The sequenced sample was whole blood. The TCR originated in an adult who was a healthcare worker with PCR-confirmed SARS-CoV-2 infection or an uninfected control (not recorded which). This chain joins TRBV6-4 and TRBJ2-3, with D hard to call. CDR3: CASSDETDTQYF. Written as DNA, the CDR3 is TGTGCCAGCAGTGACGAAACAGATACGCAGTATTTT.